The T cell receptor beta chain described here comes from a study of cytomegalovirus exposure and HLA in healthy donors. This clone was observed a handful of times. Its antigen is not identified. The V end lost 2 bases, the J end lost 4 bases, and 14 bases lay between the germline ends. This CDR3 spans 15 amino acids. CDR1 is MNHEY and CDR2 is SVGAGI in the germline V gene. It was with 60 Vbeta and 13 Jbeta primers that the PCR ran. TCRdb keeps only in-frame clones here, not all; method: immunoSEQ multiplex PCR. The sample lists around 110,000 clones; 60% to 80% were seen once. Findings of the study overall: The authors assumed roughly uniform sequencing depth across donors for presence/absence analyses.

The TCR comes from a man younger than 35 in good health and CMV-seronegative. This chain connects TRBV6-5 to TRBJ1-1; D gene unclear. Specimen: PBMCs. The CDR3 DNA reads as TGTGCCAGCAGTTACGCCCGGGGTCGGGGCACTGAAGCTTTCTTT. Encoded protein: CASSYARGRGTEAFF.